This T cell receptor beta chain emerged from a study of human T cells and chemical hapten exposure. Study-wide background: Small differences in pooled library volume mainly drove the variation in TCR yields per sample.

Deletions cut 2 bases from V and 4 bases from J, with 6 bases between. CDR1 is MNHEY, CDR2 SVGEGT, per germline. The CDR3 runs 14 residues. TCRdb reprocessed the RACE reads via MiXCR and lists one record per CDR3 protein. The sample holds 150,000 to 200,000 distinct CDR3 sequences, about a quarter seen once. As regards this clonotype: What it binds is unknown.

Whole-study findings and limits: Versus controls, significantly more large CDR3 similarity clusters arose from expanded TCRs.

The time point here: patch test 3, about 24 weeks after DPC sensitization. Treatment denoted: therapeutic diphenylcyclopropenone sensitization with weekly scalp DPC. People who gave samples had alopecia, were 18 to 70 years old, and were suitable for DPC. The material sequenced was whole blood, taken in connection with sensitization to the hapten diphenylcyclopropenone (DPC). The chain recombines TRBV6-2 or TRBV6-3 with TRBJ1-6, with unresolved D. The sequence was obtained from a woman younger than 35 with alopecia areata. Some clones in this sample may be carry-over from other donors' samples. CDR3 residues: CASSYGSYNSPLHF. Written as DNA, the CDR3 is TGTGCCAGCAGTTACGGGAGTTATAATTCACCCCTCCACTTT.